This TCR beta chain emerged from a study of T-cell reconstitution after alpha-beta-depleted transplantation in children. Study-wide findings and caveats: T-cell numbers and diversity one year post-transplant derived largely from freshly generated T cells.

Researchers prepared the TCRbeta library using unique molecular identifiers, the study reports. TCRdb re-called the PCR reads with MiXCR, one entry per CDR3 protein. The table includes hundreds of thousands of distinct CDR3 sequences, more than 20% detected once. A few counts support this clonotype. As yet, its antigen is unknown. Germline loops: CDR1 SGHVS, CDR2 FQNEAQ. With V trimmed by 1 base and J by 0 bases, 1 base remained unmatched. The CDR3 is made up of 15 amino acids. The TCR sequence derives from a female patient under 10 years old who had a stem cell transplant for congenital amegakaryocytic thrombocytopenia, so the T cells may come from the graft donor. The gene calls are TRBV7-8 and TRBJ2-3; 7 bases line up with TRBD1. This specimen was PBMCs, mostly from graft donor cells, taken 360 days after TCRalphabeta/CD19-depleted stem cell transplant. The CDR3 region has the DNA TGTGCCAGCAGCTTAGGGGGACAGAGCACAGATACGCAGTATTTT. Translation: CASSLGGQSTDTQYF.